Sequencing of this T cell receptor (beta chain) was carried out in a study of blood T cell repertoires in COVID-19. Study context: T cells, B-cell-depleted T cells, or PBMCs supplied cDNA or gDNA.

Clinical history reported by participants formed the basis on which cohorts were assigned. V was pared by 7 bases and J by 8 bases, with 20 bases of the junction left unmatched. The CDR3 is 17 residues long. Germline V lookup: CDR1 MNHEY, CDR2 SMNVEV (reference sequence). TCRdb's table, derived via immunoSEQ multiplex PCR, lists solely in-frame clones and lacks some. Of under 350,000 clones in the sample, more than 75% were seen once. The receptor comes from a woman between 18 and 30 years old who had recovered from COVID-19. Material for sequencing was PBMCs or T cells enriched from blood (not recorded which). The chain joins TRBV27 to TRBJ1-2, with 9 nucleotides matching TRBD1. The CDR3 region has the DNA TGTGCCAGCATGAACAGGGGGCCGGGCGGCGCAGTTACGGGCTACACCTTC. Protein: CASMNRGPGGAVTGYTF.